These T cell receptor beta chains were read from a single sample in a study of response to subunit inactivated influenza vaccine. TCRdb reprocessed the RT-PCR reads with MiXCR, giving one entry per CDR3 protein. The sample lists a few hundred thousand distinct CDR3 sequences, about 10% occurring once. This same sample was also part of a study on T cells expressing NK-cell markers.

The sequences come from PBMCs from blood, collected on the day of vaccination. The receptors come from a man aged 50 to 59 who received an inactivated influenza vaccine. The CDR3 runs from the conserved cysteine through the conserved F or W. The D gene is left open where the match is weak.

d_call: .; v_call: TRBV24-1; cdr3_aa: CATQSYNEQFF
d_call: .; v_call: TRBV7-2; cdr3_aa: CASSLAARVQETQYF
d_call: TRBD1; v_call: TRBV10-3; cdr3_aa: CAISEQVGGQGSNQPQHF
d_call: TRBD2; v_call: TRBV27; cdr3_aa: CASSFFSGGNTDTQYF
d_call: .; v_call: TRBV27; cdr3_aa: CASSLSGLSYEQYF
d_call: .; v_call: TRBV12-5; cdr3_aa: CASGLVLGAREETQYF
d_call: .; v_call: TRBV30; cdr3_aa: CACIDRLVQYF
d_call: .; v_call: TRBV29-1; cdr3_aa: CSVSTVVNTEAFF
d_call: .; v_call: TRBV28; cdr3_aa: CASSLDPEDTQYF
d_call: .; v_call: TRBV20-1; cdr3_aa: CSARQFLETQYF
d_call: .; v_call: TRBV6-2/TRBV6-3; cdr3_aa: CASSFGQNNQPQHF
d_call: TRBD2; v_call: TRBV5-6; cdr3_aa: CASSLDRTSGRAWETQYF
d_call: .; v_call: TRBV7-2; cdr3_aa: CASSLGQRNEQFF
d_call: TRBD2; v_call: TRBV3-1; cdr3_aa: CASSQVASGSGNIQYF
d_call: TRBD1; v_call: TRBV6-2/TRBV6-3; cdr3_aa: CASRGQGTTFNEQYF
d_call: .; v_call: TRBV6-6; cdr3_aa: CASSGTLAYEQYF
d_call: .; v_call: TRBV27; cdr3_aa: CASSLSSGYEQYF